This T cell receptor beta chain was retrieved from a study of siplizumab effects on memory and regulatory T cells. A single count supports this clone. Its antigen is undetermined. The study, taken as a whole, reports: Just a small share of alloreactive clones was traced back to unstimulated subsets. Among mappable alloreactive CD4+ clones, the Treg-derived fraction averaged 68.8% with siplizumab versus roughly 30% in controls.

Assays were performed on approximately 1.1 x 10^5 TCR templates per sample. Clones were sequenced by immunoSEQ multiplex PCR, and TCRdb holds only the in-frame ones, with some missing. The repertoire consists of about 64,000 clones, with approximately 96% occurring once and the leading ten covering around 0.086%. The sample consisted of naive CD8+ T cells sorted from blood. The sequence was collected from a human donor in good health.

CDR3 in DNA: TGTGCCAGCAGCGGGACAGGGGGCGCGGAGACCCAGTACTTC. It translates to CASSGTGGAETQYF. The genes are TRBV7-6 and TRBJ2-5; 12 bases agree with TRBD1. CDR1 and CDR2 from the germline V gene are SGHVS and FNYEAQ. The CDR3 extends over 14 amino acids. The V and J ends lost 5 bases and 5 bases, in that order; junction bases with no gene match: 3.